This is a list of T cell receptor beta chains from one sample in a study of regulatory T cells in long-lasting Graves disease. TCRdb fed the multiplex PCR reads into MiXCR, producing one record per CDR3 protein. The table shows 450,000 to 500,000 distinct CDR3 sequences, with 15% to 20% occurring only once. These data are also associated with another study on T cells in Graves' hyperthyroidism and ophthalmopathy.

Sequencing used peripheral blood mononuclear cells (PBMCs), obtained at new diagnosis, from a patient treated with antithyroid drugs. The receptor source for this set is a man between 40 and 49 years old with Graves disease. Each CDR3 is given with its conserved first and last residue. The D gene is left open where the match is weak. Clone size, where shown, is once, few, many, or a class for clones that have expanded.

CASTQRGRSQETQYF,TGTGCCAGCACTCAGAGGGGCAGGTCTCAAGAGACCCAGTACTTC,TRBV28,.,TRBJ2-5,few
CASSLSFADTQYF,TGTGCCAGCAGCCTTAGCTTCGCAGATACGCAGTATTTT,TRBV7-2,.,TRBJ2-3,many
CASSRQGRNTEAFF,TGTGCCAGCAGTAGACAGGGTCGGAACACTGAAGCTTTCTTT,TRBV28,TRBD1,TRBJ1-1,many
CASSLRPAGGQEQFF,TGTGCCAGCAGCTTAAGGCCAGCGGGAGGACAAGAGCAGTTCTTC,TRBV5-5,TRBD2,TRBJ2-1,many
CASSVENEQFF,TGTGCCAGCAGCGTTGAAAATGAGCAGTTCTTC,TRBV7-6,.,TRBJ2-1,many
CASSLGTGSPSYNEQFF,TGTGCCAGCAGCTTAGGTACAGGGTCACCCTCCTACAATGAGCAGTTCTTC,TRBV7-2,.,TRBJ2-1,few
CASSDSRIGASEQFF,TGTGCCAGCAGTGATTCTCGTATTGGGGCCAGTGAGCAGTTCTTC,TRBV2,.,TRBJ2-1,.
CASSQERTALSGANVLTF,TGTGCCAGCAGCCAAGAAAGGACGGCCCTTTCCGGGGCCAACGTCCTGACTTTC,TRBV14,.,TRBJ2-6,few
CASTGAGHREEQYF,TGTGCCAGCACTGGAGCGGGACATCGGGAAGAGCAGTACTTC,TRBV7-9,.,TRBJ2-7,many
CASSLSPGMMNTEAFF,TGCGCCAGCAGCTTGTCCCCAGGGATGATGAACACTGAAGCTTTCTTT,TRBV5-1,.,TRBJ1-1,few
CASIFGSTDTQYF,TGTGCCAGCATTTTTGGATCGACAGATACGCAGTATTTT,TRBV6-2/TRBV6-3,.,TRBJ2-3,many
CASSYNDRGTETQYF,TGTGCCAGCAGTTACAACGACAGAGGGACGGAGACCCAGTACTTC,TRBV6-2/TRBV6-3,.,TRBJ2-5,.
CASSFQTSGVTTDTQYF,TGTGCCAGCAGCTTCCAGACTAGCGGGGTGACCACAGATACGCAGTATTTT,TRBV5-6,TRBD2,TRBJ2-3,few
CATSDPIIAGGYNEQFF,TGTGCCACCAGTGATCCCATTATTGCGGGGGGTTACAATGAGCAGTTCTTC,TRBV24-1,TRBD2,TRBJ2-1,.
CASSPFSGSGDEQYF,TGTGCCAGCAGCCCCTTTAGCGGGAGCGGTGACGAGCAGTACTTC,TRBV9,TRBD2,TRBJ2-7,.
CASSSGQGSDGTYEQYF,TGTGCCAGCAGTTCCGGACAGGGGTCCGACGGGACCTACGAGCAGTACTTC,TRBV7-9,TRBD1,TRBJ2-7,.
CASSSWDTEAFF,TGTGCCAGCAGCTCCTGGGACACTGAAGCTTTCTTT,TRBV5-8,.,TRBJ1-1,.
CASSYGVVVGGRNKGNEQFF,TGTGCCAGCAGTTACGGTGTGGTCGTAGGGGGAAGAAATAAGGGCAATGAGCAGTTCTTC,TRBV6-5,.,TRBJ2-1,.
CASSRVGKGTDTQYF,TGTGCCAGCAGCCGGGTGGGGAAGGGGACAGATACGCAGTATTTT,TRBV7-8,.,TRBJ2-3,few
CASSFRSGQGSNEQYF,TGCGCCAGCAGCTTTCGATCGGGACAGGGATCCAACGAGCAGTACTTC,TRBV5-1,TRBD1,TRBJ2-7,many
CASSLKLVGGELFF,TGTGCCAGCAGCTTAAAACTAGTCGGCGGGGAGCTGTTTTTT,TRBV7-6,.,TRBJ2-2,few
CASSSRQGEGEQYF,TGTGCCAGCAGCTCCCGACAGGGGGAGGGCGAGCAGTACTTC,TRBV7-3,TRBD1,TRBJ2-7,few
CASRPRAYQETQYF,TGTGCCAGCAGGCCCCGGGCCTACCAAGAGACCCAGTACTTC,TRBV7-9,.,TRBJ2-5,few
CASGPSDYEQYF,TGTGCCAGTGGACCGTCGGACTACGAGCAGTACTTC,TRBV19,.,TRBJ2-7,.
CSARDFRTSPSYEQYF,TGCAGTGCTAGAGATTTCCGGACCAGTCCATCCTACGAGCAGTACTTC,TRBV20-1,.,TRBJ2-7,many
CASSRAGDIQYF,TGCGCCAGCAGCCGGGCGGGGGACATTCAGTACTTC,TRBV5-1,TRBD2,TRBJ2-4,many
CASSFDRANEQYF,TGTGCCAGCAGCTTTGACAGGGCAAACGAGCAGTACTTC,TRBV28,TRBD1,TRBJ2-7,.
CASSVGREGPYEQYF,TGTGCCAGCAGCGTAGGGCGGGAGGGTCCCTACGAGCAGTACTTC,TRBV9,TRBD2,TRBJ2-7,many